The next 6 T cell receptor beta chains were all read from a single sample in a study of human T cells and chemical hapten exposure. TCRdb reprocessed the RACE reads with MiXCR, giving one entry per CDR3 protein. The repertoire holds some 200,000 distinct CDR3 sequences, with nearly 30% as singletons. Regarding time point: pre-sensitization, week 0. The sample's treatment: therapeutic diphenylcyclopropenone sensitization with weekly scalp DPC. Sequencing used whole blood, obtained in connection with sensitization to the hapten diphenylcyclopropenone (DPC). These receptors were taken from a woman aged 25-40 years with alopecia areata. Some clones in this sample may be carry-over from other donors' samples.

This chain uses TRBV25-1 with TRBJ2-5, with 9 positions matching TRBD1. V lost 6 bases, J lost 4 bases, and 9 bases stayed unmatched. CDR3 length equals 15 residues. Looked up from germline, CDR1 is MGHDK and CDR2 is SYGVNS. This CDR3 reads CASSPPGTGSETQYF. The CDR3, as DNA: TGTGCCAGCAGCCCCCCCGGGACAGGGTCAGAGACCCAGTACTTC.

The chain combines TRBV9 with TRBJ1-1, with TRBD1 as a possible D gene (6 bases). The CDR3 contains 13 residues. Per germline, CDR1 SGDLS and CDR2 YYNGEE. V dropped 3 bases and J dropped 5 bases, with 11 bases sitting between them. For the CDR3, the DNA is TGTGCCAGCAGCGGGGACATTACGACTGAAGCTTTCTTT. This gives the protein CASSGDITTEAFF.

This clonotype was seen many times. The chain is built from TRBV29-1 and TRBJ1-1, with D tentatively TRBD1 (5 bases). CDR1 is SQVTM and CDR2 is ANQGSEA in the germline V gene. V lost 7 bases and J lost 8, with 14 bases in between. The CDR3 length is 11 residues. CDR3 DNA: TGCAGCGGCCGGGACTCGGCGGAAGCTTTCTTT. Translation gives CSGRDSAEAFF.

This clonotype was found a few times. Here the CDR3 DNA reads TGTGCCAGCAGCTTCCTAGCGGGCCAGGCGTATGAGCAGTTCTTC. Protein product: CASSFLAGQAYEQFF. V and J are TRBV7-2 and TRBJ2-1; 8 bases line up with TRBD2. The CDR3 length is 15 residues. V lost 3 bases and J lost 8; bases outside the gene matches: 9. Germline loops: CDR1 SGHTA, CDR2 FQGNSA.

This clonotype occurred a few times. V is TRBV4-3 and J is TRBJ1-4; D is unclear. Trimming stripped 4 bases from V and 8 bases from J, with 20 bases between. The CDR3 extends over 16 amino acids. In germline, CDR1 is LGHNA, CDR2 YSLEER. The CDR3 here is CASSPTPVGEAEKLFF. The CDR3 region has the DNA TGCGCCAGCAGCCCGACCCCCGTGGGAGAAGCGGAAAAACTGTTTTTT.

The CDR3 region is CSVDRGSTGELFF. In nucleotides, the CDR3 is TGCAGCGTTGATAGAGGAAGCACCGGGGAGCTGTTTTTT. The chain recombines TRBV29-1 with TRBJ2-2; D gene uncertain. This CDR3 has 13 amino acids. The V gene lost 3 bases and the J gene lost 4 bases, with 9 bases spanning the gap. Germline CDR1 SQVTM, CDR2 ANQGSEA.